This TCR beta chain was found in a study of CD8 T cells in Susac syndrome. RNA was extracted with the RNeasy kit, and a quantity of about 0.45 to 1 ug was reverse transcribed using random hexamers. In TCRdb, the immunoSEQ multiplex PCR reads were re-called with MiXCR into one record per CDR3 protein. The table records over 80,000 distinct CDR3 sequences, roughly 91% of them present only once. TEMRA cells were FACS-enriched, and CD8+ and CD4+ T cells were isolated negatively. This CDR3 region has 13 residues. V was pared by 4 bases and J by 5 bases, with 12 bases between. Germline V gene lookup returns CDR1 SGHRS and CDR2 YFSETQ.

V is TRBV5-1 and J is TRBJ2-5, with D maybe TRBD2 (6 bases). The clonotype comes from a human donor in good health. Source material: CD8+ T cells from PBMCs. Written as DNA, the CDR3 is TGCGCCAGCAGCACGGGGGTCCGGGAGACCCAGTACTTC. This sequence encodes CASSTGVRETQYF.